Following are 29 T cell receptor beta chains from one sample sequenced in a study of T cells after yellow fever vaccination. TCRdb analysed the 5' RACE reads with MiXCR anew, one entry per CDR3 protein. The sample has some 170,000 distinct CDR3 sequences, 9.3% seen once. The sample in question was CD8+ T cells sorted from PBMCs, obtained 45 days after the yellow fever booster vaccination. The receptor set was obtained from a man aged 18 to 29 who received the YFV17D yellow fever vaccine.

This clonotype was seen ten or more times. V gene TRBV5-5 combines with J gene TRBJ2-7; TRBD1 is a possible D gene (5 bases). The V gene's germline CDR1 is SGHKS and CDR2 YYEKEE (reference sequence). This CDR3 comprises 14 residues. Trimming took off 4 bases at V and 0 bases at J, with 11 bases between the two ends. Here the CDR3 reads CASSSTGSSYEQYF. The CDR3 coding sequence is TGTGCCAGCAGCAGTACAGGTTCCTCCTACGAGCAGTACTTC.

V and J are TRBV19 and TRBJ2-1; either TRBD1 or TRBD2 may supply D (5 bases each). V was pared by 11 bases and J by 1 base, with 12 bases between. This CDR3 contains 13 residues. Germline lookup yields CDR1 LNHDA and CDR2 SQIVND (reference sequence). In nucleotides, the CDR3 is TGTGCCGTAAAGGGACGATCCTACAATGAGCAGTTCTTC. Translation gives CAVKGRSYNEQFF.

This clonotype was found many times. The V and J genes are TRBV6-5 and TRBJ2-7; 9 positions agree with TRBD2. CDR3 size: 13 residues. V lost 5 bases to trimming and J lost 6 bases; unmatched junction nucleotides: 5. Germline V gene data show CDR1 as MNHEY and CDR2 as SVGAGI. CDR3 DNA sequence: TGTGCCAGCAGTCCCGGACTAGCGCGCGAGCAGTACTTC. It translates to CASSPGLAREQYF.

The sample holds many counts of this clonotype. This rearrangement joins TRBV27 to TRBJ2-4; unclear D gene. The V gene's germline CDR1 is MNHEY and CDR2 SMNVEV (reference sequence). V lost 0 bases and J lost 8, with 8 bases in between. This CDR3 is built from 13 residues. In DNA, the CDR3 is TGTGCCAGCAGTTTATCGATGATCGACATTCAGTACTTC. It is translated as CASSLSMIDIQYF.

This clonotype has only a few counts. The rearrangement links TRBV7-9 to TRBJ2-3, with D perhaps matching TRBD1 (6 bases). CDR3 length: 17 amino acids. CDR1 and CDR2 from the germline V gene are SEHNR and FQNEAQ (reference sequence). V lost 0 bases and J 0 bases, leaving 13 bases between the germline ends. In nucleotides, the CDR3 is TGTGCCAGCAGCTTAGCCCGGACAGATTTTAGCACAGATACGCAGTATTTT. Protein product: CASSLARTDFSTDTQYF.

The table lists this clonotype with a few counts. This chain joins TRBV7-9 and TRBJ2-3; the D gene is possibly TRBD2 (5 bases). Between the trimmed V and J ends, which lost 5 bases and 0 bases, there was a span of 12 bases. CDR1 is SEHNR, CDR2 FQNEAQ, per germline (reference sequence). This CDR3 region has 15 residues. The CDR3 bases are TGTGCCAGCAGCCCCCCCGGGGTTAGCACAGATACGCAGTATTTT. Translated: CASSPPGVSTDTQYF.

This clonotype was seen a handful of times. The V call is TRBV29-1, the J call TRBJ1-1, with unresolved D. The CDR3 is 14 residues long. Germline V gene lookup returns CDR1 SQVTM and CDR2 ANQGSEA. V lost 7 bases and J 0 bases, leaving 15 bases between the germline ends. The CDR3 coding sequence is TGCAGCGCTTCCGGGAGCGACATGAACACTGAAGCTTTCTTT. Translated: CSASGSDMNTEAFF. Full variable domain (outside the CDR3, taken from reference TRBV29-1 and TRBJ1-1): SAVISQKPSRDICQRGTSLTIQCQVDSQVTMMFWYRQQPGQSLTLIATANQGSEATYESGFVIDKFPISRPNLTFSTLTVSNMSPEDSSIYLCSASGSDMNTEAFFGQGTRLTVV.

This clonotype was recorded many times. This chain joins TRBV7-9 and TRBJ2-5; tentatively, D is TRBD1 (6 bases). Trimming took 5 bases from V and 4 from J, leaving 11 bases between them. CDR1 is SEHNR, CDR2 FQNEAQ, per germline (reference sequence). The CDR3 totals 13 residues. The CDR3 DNA sequence: TGTGCCAGCAGCGCCCGGGACATAGAGACCCAGTACTTC. Translation: CASSARDIETQYF.

The J gene is TRBJ2-3, the V gene TRBV11-2; 10 bases align to TRBD1. Germline V gives CDR1 SGHAT, CDR2 FQNNGV. This CDR3 contains 15 residues. Losses at the gene ends were 4 bases for V and 6 bases for J; bases not matched to a gene: 7. This CDR3 reads CASSSSGTGVDTQYF. The CDR3 DNA is TGTGCCAGCAGCTCCTCCGGGACAGGGGTCGATACGCAGTATTTT.

CDR3 protein: CASSVACQAKFVGFRFRKLFF. In DNA, the CDR3 is TGTGCCAGCAGCGTAGCATGTCAGGCTAAGTTCGTTGGCTTTAGATTTAGAAAACTGTTTTTT. The rearrangement uses TRBV9 and TRBJ1-4; no clear D. The germline V gene has CDR1 SGDLS and CDR2 YYNGEE. There are 21 residues in the CDR3. Trimming removed 0 bases at V and 10 bases at J, with 34 bases between.

V is TRBV9 and J is TRBJ2-3; 10 bases match TRBD1. This CDR3 is built from 16 residues. Germline loops: CDR1 SGDLS, CDR2 YYNGEE. V dropped 6 bases and J dropped 2; count of bases not matched to a gene: 9. CDR3 in amino acids: CASTLRDRGYTDTQYF. CDR3 DNA sequence: TGTGCCAGCACCCTTAGGGACAGGGGATACACAGATACGCAGTATTTT. The variable domain in full, with the rest retrieved from reference TRBV9 and TRBJ2-3, is DSGVTQTPKHLITATGQRVTLRCSPRSGDLSVYWYQQSLDQGLQFLIQYYNGEERAKGNILERFSAQQFPDLHSELNLSSLELGDSALYFCASTLRDRGYTDTQYFGPGTRLTVL.

The chain employs TRBV24-1 and TRBJ2-5, with no clear D. This CDR3 is built from 16 residues. Germline V gene data show CDR1 as KGHDR and CDR2 as SFDVKD. Trimming removed 5 bases from V and 5 bases from J, with 20 bases in between. The CDR3 DNA reads TGTGCCACCAGTGGTCCCTCCTATACCTCGAGGGAGACCCAGTACTTC. Translated, it gives CATSGPSYTSRETQYF.

The chain couples TRBV7-9 to TRBJ2-3; 8 bases line up with TRBD2. V trimming: 4 bases; J trimming: 7 bases; junction bases outside the gene matches: 10. The CDR3 has 15 residues. The germline V gene has CDR1 SEHNR and CDR2 FQNEAQ (reference sequence). CDR3 nucleotides: TGTGCCAGCAGCTCTGGACTAGCTTGGGGACATACGCAGTATTTT. This translates into CASSSGLAWGHTQYF. The complete variable domain, with remaining parts taken from reference TRBV7-9 and TRBJ2-3, reads DTGVSQNPRHKITKRGQNVTFRCDPISEHNRLYWYRQTLGQGPEFLTYFQNEAQLEKSRLLSDRFSAERPKGSFSTLEIQRTEQGDSAMYLCASSSGLAWGHTQYFGPGTRLTVL.

This clonotype was seen more than once but under ten times. V and J are TRBV6-2 or TRBV6-3 and TRBJ2-2; 7 bases map to TRBD1. Germline CDR1 and CDR2: MNHEY and SVGEGT. J gave up 5 bases and V 2 bases, and 2 bases lay outside the gene matches. The length of the CDR3 is 14 residues. This CDR3 is CASSYGTATGELFF. The DNA for the CDR3 is TGTGCCAGCAGTTACGGGACAGCTACCGGGGAGCTGTTTTTT.

The chain couples TRBV12-3 or TRBV12-4 to TRBJ2-7; TRBD1 aligns across 11 bases. The CDR3 consists of 14 residues. The junction had 7 bases not matched to a gene; V was cut back by 5 bases and J by 7 bases. The CDR3 region has the DNA TGTGCCAGCAGTGGGGACAGGGGGGCGAAAGAGCAGTACTTC. Its protein product is CASSGDRGAKEQYF.

This clonotype has a count of ten or more. The CDR3 DNA follows: TGTGCCAGCAGCTTAGGAGGAGAGGAGCAGTACTTC. Residues: CASSLGGEEQYF. The chain recombines TRBV7-6 with TRBJ2-7; D gene uncertain. The CDR3 covers 12 residues. Trimming took off 1 base at V and 7 bases at J, with 8 bases between the two ends. Germline CDR1 is SGHVS and CDR2 is FNYEAQ.

This clonotype was detected once. This sequence joins TRBV4-2 and TRBJ2-7; D gene ambiguous. Germline V lookup: CDR1 LGHNA, CDR2 YNFKEQ. V lost 1 base, J lost 5 bases, and 9 bases lay in between. The length of the CDR3 is 13 residues. This CDR3 is CASSQGQVNEQYF. CDR3 nucleotides: TGTGCCAGCAGCCAAGGGCAGGTAAACGAGCAGTACTTC.

J is TRBJ1-4 and V is TRBV7-9; a possible D gene is TRBD1 (5 bases). Germline V gene lookup returns CDR1 SEHNR and CDR2 FQNEAQ (reference sequence). CDR3 length: 17 amino acids. Between the trimmed V and J ends, which lost 5 bases and 11 bases, there was a span of 27 bases. The CDR3 region has the DNA TGTGCCAGCAGCGCGCCCTCCAGGGCGATTCCACCATCTAAACTGTTTTTT. Protein: CASSAPSRAIPPSKLFF.

This chain connects TRBV7-2 to TRBJ2-7, with D tentatively TRBD2 (5 bases). The CDR3 covers 15 residues. CDR1 and CDR2 (germline): SGHTA, FQGNSA. V was shortened by 3 bases and J by 4 bases, with 16 bases between the two germline ends. In DNA, the CDR3 is TGTGCCAGCAGCTTTTCATCGGGGTCGGGGTACGAGCAGTACTTC. Its translation is CASSFSSGSGYEQYF.

The chain employs TRBV11-2 and TRBJ2-3, with D possibly TRBD2 on 6 matching bases. The CDR3 runs 15 residues. Trimming took 7 bases from V and 4 from J, leaving 18 bases between them. Germline CDR1 and CDR2: SGHAT and FQNNGV. The CDR3 DNA is TGTGCCAGCACCCGGGCGGGGACGGCCTCAGATACGCAGTATTTT. This gives the protein CASTRAGTASDTQYF.

Many counts were recorded for this clonotype. The genes are TRBV12-5 and TRBJ2-3; 8 bases fit TRBD1. This CDR3 is 15 amino acids long. With 4 bases clipped from V and 3 bases from J, the junction kept 6 bases outside the gene matches. Germline CDR1 and CDR2: LGHNT and FRNRAP. Here the CDR3 DNA reads TGTGCTAGTGGTTCAAGACAGGGGATAACAGATACGCAGTATTTT. Translation: CASGSRQGITDTQYF.

This chain joins TRBV19 and TRBJ1-5; the D gene is possibly TRBD1 (5 bases). The CDR3 loop spans 15 amino acids. Per the germline V gene, CDR1 is LNHDA and CDR2 is SQIVND (reference sequence). Trimming removed 0 bases from V and 4 bases from J, with 10 bases in between. CDR3 sequence: CASSIEAGPNQPQHF. In nucleotides, the CDR3 is TGTGCCAGTAGTATAGAGGCAGGGCCGAATCAGCCCCAGCATTTT.

This sequence joins TRBV20-1 and TRBJ1-2, with 9 bases fitting TRBD1. V was pared by 0 bases and J by 6 bases, with 8 bases of the junction left unmatched. This CDR3 spans 15 amino acids. The V gene's germline CDR1 is DFQATT and CDR2 SNEGSKA (reference sequence). The CDR3 nucleotides are TGCAGTGCTAGAGACTGGGACAGGGAGAAGAATGGCTACACCTTC. It is translated as CSARDWDREKNGYTF.

J is TRBJ2-7 and V is TRBV27; D is undetermined. V dropped 5 bases and J dropped 2 bases, with 10 bases sitting between them. The CDR3 consists of 13 residues. CDR1 and CDR2 (germline): MNHEY, SMNVEV (reference sequence). DNA of the CDR3: TGTGCCAGCAGTAGGTTCCGGGCCTACGAGCAGTACTTC. It specifies CASSRFRAYEQYF.

This clonotype came up a few times. V usage is TRBV7-9 and J usage is TRBJ2-1; 15 bases match TRBD2. V dropped 7 bases and J dropped 0; count of bases not matched to a gene: 10. Germline V CDR1 and CDR2: SEHNR, FQNEAQ (reference sequence). There are 19 residues in the CDR3. The CDR3 protein is CASNGPGLAGGSSYNEQFF. The CDR3 DNA follows: TGTGCCAGCAACGGCCCGGGACTAGCGGGGGGAAGCTCCTACAATGAGCAGTTCTTC. The full variable domain, with the rest looked up from reference TRBV7-9 and TRBJ2-1, is DTGVSQNPRHKITKRGQNVTFRCDPISEHNRLYWYRQTLGQGPEFLTYFQNEAQLEKSRLLSDRFSAERPKGSFSTLEIQRTEQGDSAMYLCASNGPGLAGGSSYNEQFFGPGTRLTVL.

The chain couples TRBV12-3 or TRBV12-4 to TRBJ1-1; possible D gene TRBD1, 5 bases. This CDR3 contains 13 residues. With 5 bases removed from V and 4 bases from J, the gap between germline ends came to 11 bases. CDR3 nucleotides: TGTGCCAGCAGTACGATCGGGGGCACTGAAGCTTTCTTT. Amino acid sequence: CASSTIGGTEAFF.

The chain has TRBV7-9 and TRBJ2-5; D possibly uses TRBD1 or TRBD2 (7 bases each). The germline gives CDR1 SEHNR, CDR2 FQNEAQ (reference sequence). The CDR3 contains 16 residues. The V end lost 5 bases, the J end lost 9 bases, and 25 bases lay between the germline ends. This CDR3 reads CASSPSGGRPRGAQYF. CDR3 sequence (DNA): TGTGCCAGCAGCCCCTCGGGGGGTCGGCCCAGGGGGGCCCAGTACTTC.

The CDR3, as DNA: TGTGCCAGCAGCTTGGGAGGTCAGACACCCCTCCACTTT. Protein: CASSLGGQTPLHF. The V gene is TRBV5-6, the J gene TRBJ1-6; no clear D gene. Germline V gene sequence: CDR1 SGHDT, CDR2 YYEEEE. CDR3 length: 13 residues. V lost 0 bases, J lost 11 bases, and 9 bases lay in between.

This clonotype was seen many times. V and J are TRBV6-2 or TRBV6-3 and TRBJ2-1, with D perhaps TRBD2 (5 bases). With 5 bases removed from V and 3 bases from J, the gap between germline ends came to 8 bases. Germline V gene sequence: CDR1 MNHEY, CDR2 SVGEGT. This CDR3 has 13 residues. The CDR3 nucleotides are TGTGCCAGCAGTCCCCGGGGCTACAATGAGCAGTTCTTC. Protein product: CASSPRGYNEQFF.